The clone carrying this TCR beta chain was seen at least ten times. Its antigen is not known. The length of the CDR3 is 14 residues. Germline V lookup: CDR1 WNHNN, CDR2 SYGVQD (reference sequence). V was cut by 0 bases and J by 5 bases, with 7 bases left in between. This sample is drawn from a study of spatial heterogeneity in lung cancer. Study observations and caveats: Tumor mutation counts were tracked by expanded intratumoral alpha and beta TCR counts.

TCRdb itself ran the 5' RACE reads through MiXCR, one entry per CDR3 protein. The table records around 100,000 distinct CDR3 sequences, around 4.3% of them present only once. As for time point: sample taken at primary tumor resection. Sequencing was performed on lung tumor tissue, taken at surgery. The receptor's source is a male donor with early-stage non-small cell lung cancer. This chain links TRBV10-1 with TRBJ2-2; no firm D call. The CDR3 DNA sequence: TGCGCCAGCAGTGAGTCTCTCCGAACCGGGGAGCTGTTTTTT. It specifies CASSESLRTGELFF.